The 2 T cell receptor beta chains below all came from one sample that was sequenced in a study of identifying expanded T cells in peripheral blood. Libraries were prepared by immunoSEQ multiplex PCR; TCRdb keeps only in-frame clonotypes and omits some of them. The repertoire consists of roughly 90,000 clones, with roughly 85% occurring once and the leading ten covering 4% to 5.5%. The sample comprised blood. The receptors stem from a person aged 18 to 75 in good health.

The J gene is TRBJ2-7, the V gene TRBV5-5; a weak D match, TRBD1 (6 bases). The CDR3 totals 14 residues. V was cut by 4 bases and J by 6 bases, with 17 bases left in between. Per the germline V gene, CDR1 is SGHKS and CDR2 is YYEKEE (reference sequence). This chain's CDR3 is CASSEVIPGAEQYF. The CDR3 DNA follows: TGTGCCAGCAGCGAAGTGATTCCAGGGGCCGAGCAGTACTTC.

This clone was seen more than once but under ten times. Other nucleotide sequences from this sample produce the same CDR3. This sequence joins TRBV30 and TRBJ1-5; D may be TRBD1 (5 bases). V shed 1 base and J shed 2 bases, with 6 bases lying between them. Germline CDR1 reads GTSNPN; CDR2 reads SVGIG (reference sequence). CDR3 length: 13 amino acids. CDR3 DNA: TGTGCCTGGAGTGAACAGGGCAATCAGCCCCAGCATTTT. The encoded protein is CAWSEQGNQPQHF.